This T cell receptor (beta chain) was obtained from a study of human T cells and chemical hapten exposure. Across the study: In the approximately 24-week study, patients were dosed weekly with diphenylcyclopropenone on the scalp throughout.

Time point denoted: patch test 3, about 24 weeks after DPC sensitization. Indicated treatment: therapeutic diphenylcyclopropenone sensitization with weekly scalp DPC. Individual cDNA molecules had unique molecular identifiers attached to them by the library. Authors' analysis steps: Samples ranged from 23,224 to 690,600 TCRs, with a median of about 96,000. TCRdb passed the RACE reads through MiXCR, listing each CDR3 protein once. The V and J calls were determined by TCRdb, not by the authors. The profile shows about 82,000 distinct CDR3 sequences, 10% to 15% of them singletons. CDR1 and CDR2 from the germline V gene are SEHNR and FQNEAQ (reference sequence). Deletions cut 5 bases from V and 3 bases from J, with 11 bases between. The CDR3 consists of 13 residues. This clonotype was seen repeatedly, ten times or more.

Here the sequenced sample was whole blood, taken in connection with sensitization to the hapten diphenylcyclopropenone (DPC). The J gene is TRBJ2-7, the V gene TRBV7-9, with a possible D match to TRBD2 (5 bases). The sequence was collected from a woman aged 45-60 years with alopecia areata. Some clones in this sample may be carry-over from other donors' samples. Here the CDR3 reads CASSPDWSYEQYF. CDR3 in DNA: TGTGCCAGCAGCCCGGACTGGAGCTACGAGCAGTACTTC.